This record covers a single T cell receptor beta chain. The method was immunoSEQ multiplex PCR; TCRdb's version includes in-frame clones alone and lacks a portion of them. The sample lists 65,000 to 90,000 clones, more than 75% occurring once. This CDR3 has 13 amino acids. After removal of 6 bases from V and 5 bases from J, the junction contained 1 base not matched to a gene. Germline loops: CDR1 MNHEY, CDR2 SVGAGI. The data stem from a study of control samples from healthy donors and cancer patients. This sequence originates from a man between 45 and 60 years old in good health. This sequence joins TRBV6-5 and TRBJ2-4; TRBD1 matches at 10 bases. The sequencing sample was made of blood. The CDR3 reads CASRTGGQNIQYF. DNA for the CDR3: TGTGCCAGCAGGACAGGGGGCCAAAACATTCAGTACTTC.